This TCR beta chain was found in a study of naive and memory T cell subsets. The beta constant-region primer was an equimolar mix of two oligonucleotides covering TRBC1 and TRBC2. Ligated cDNA was amplified by four rounds of PCR with nested alpha and beta constant-region primers and SP2. Via MiXCR, TCRdb re-called the UMI-ligation and nested PCR reads, giving one row per CDR3 protein. The data show under 150,000 distinct CDR3 sequences, with around 21% seen just once and more than 0.6% held by the top ten. CDR3 length: 12 amino acids. Trimming pared 8 bases from V and 8 bases from J, leaving 13 bases between. The germline V gene encodes CDR1 MNHEY and CDR2 SMNVEV (reference sequence). Study-wide findings and caveats: Possibly reflecting memory cells re-expressing CD45RA, a few larger clonotypes occurred in naive repertoires, especially CD8. No ground truth validated the naive and memory repertoire findings.

Remarks on this clonotype: Antigen unknown.

This chain joins TRBV27 and TRBJ1-5; D unresolved. The sequence derives from a human donor in good health. Sequenced material: naive CD8+ T cells from blood. The CDR3 here is CASPSESKPQHF. In DNA, the CDR3 is TGTGCCAGCCCCTCTGAGTCGAAGCCCCAGCATTTT.